Listed below are T cell receptor beta chains from one sample, sequenced in a study of shared clonotypes between healthy human individuals. The table came from immunoSEQ multiplex PCR; TCRdb's copy has only in-frame clones and leaves some out. Here the sample spans around 2.3 million clones, approximately 96% being singletons. Sequencing was performed on naive CD4+ T cells sorted from blood. The receptors originated from a man younger than 35 in good health. Both conserved end residues are part of each CDR3. Fields, in order: V gene, D gene, clone size, J gene, CDR3 DNA, CDR3 protein. A D gene is named only where the DNA matches it firmly. Clone size is given for some rows only: seen once, a few or many times, or a class if the clone is expanded.

TRBV12-5	NA	NA	TRBJ2-6	TGTGCTAGTGGTTTGGTACCGGGAGACTCTGGGGCCAACGTCCTGACTTTC	CASGLVPGDSGANVLTF
TRBV10-3	NA	NA	TRBJ2-3	TGTGCCACCGCTGGCTACGCGGGCACAGATACGCAGTATTTT	CATAGYAGTDTQYF
TRBV5-8	TRBD1	NA	TRBJ2-5	TGTGCCAGCAGCAGGACAGGACGGACCCAGTACTTC	CASSRTGRTQYF
TRBV19	NA	NA	TRBJ2-5	TGTGCCAGTAGTACCCTACAGGGAGGGGAGACCCAGTACTTC	CASSTLQGGETQYF
TRBV19	NA	NA	TRBJ1-5	TGTGCCAGTAGTAGCGGATGGATGACATATGGCGGACATGCTAGCAATCAGCCCCAGCATTTT	CASSSGWMTYGGHASNQPQHF
TRBV7-5	NA	NA	TRBJ1-1	TGTGCCAGAAGCTTATACAGGGTCGTGGTAGTGGACACTGAAGCTTTCTTT	CARSLYRVVVVDTEAFF
TRBV25-1	TRBD1	NA	TRBJ1-1	TGTGCCAGCACCGAAGGCGGGACAGTGAACACTGAAGCTTTCTTT	CASTEGGTVNTEAFF
TRBV2	TRBD1	NA	TRBJ1-2	TGTGCCACTCACAGGGGTAGTTATGGCTACACCTTC	CATHRGSYGYTF
TRBV11-2	NA	NA	TRBJ2-2	TGTGCCAGCAGCTCACAACACACCGGGGAGCTGTTTTTT	CASSSQHTGELFF
TRBV7-6	TRBD1	NA	TRBJ1-5	TGTGCCAGCAGCGCGGGACAGGGAGGGAGCAATCAGCCCCAGCATTTT	CASSAGQGGSNQPQHF
TRBV6-5	NA	NA	TRBJ2-7	TGTGCCACCCGGGACACCTTCTACGAGCAGTACTTC	CATRDTFYEQYF
TRBV18	TRBD1	NA	TRBJ1-1	TGTGCCAGCTCCCAACAGGGGATGAACACTGAAGCTTTCTTT	CASSQQGMNTEAFF
TRBV5-1	TRBD2	NA	TRBJ2-5	TGCGCCAGCAGCTTGCTGGCGACTAGCGGGATGGGGGAGACCCAGTACTTC	CASSLLATSGMGETQYF
TRBV7-7	NA	NA	TRBJ2-5	TGTGCTAGCAGCCTTGGGCCGCTAGAGACCCAGTACTTC	CASSLGPLETQYF
TRBV29-1	NA	NA	TRBJ1-2	TGCAGCGGGCGGGACCTAGAGAATGGCTACACCTTC	CSGRDLENGYTF
TRBV28	NA	NA	TRBJ2-2	TGTGCCAGCAGTGGGTCAGGGTTCACCGGGGAGCTGTTTTTT	CASSGSGFTGELFF
TRBV30	NA	once	TRBJ2-7	TGTGCCTGGAGTCAGGTCGAGTACGAGCAGTACTTC	CAWSQVEYEQYF
TRBV10-3	NA	NA	TRBJ2-1	TGTGCCATCAGTGATGGGACTGCCAGCTCCTACAATGAGCAGTTCTTC	CAISDGTASSYNEQFF
TRBV6-5	NA	NA	TRBJ1-5	TGTGCCAGCAGTTACGATCGGGGTCAGCCCCAGCATTTT	CASSYDRGQPQHF
TRBV2	NA	NA	TRBJ1-6	TGTGCCAGCAGTGAAAGGGCACCTGGTATAGGTAATTCACCCCTCCACTTT	CASSERAPGIGNSPLHF
TRBV6-5	TRBD1	NA	TRBJ2-5	TGTGCCAGCAGTTACCTTGGACAGGGGTTAGGAGAGACCCAGTACTTC	CASSYLGQGLGETQYF
TRBV6-1	NA	NA	TRBJ2-7	TGTGCCAGCAGTGTAATGGACAGTCAGGTCTACGAGCAGTACTTC	CASSVMDSQVYEQYF
TRBV18	NA	NA	TRBJ2-5	TGTGCCAGCTCGTCGGGGATCCGGGCACAAGAGACCCAGTACTTC	CASSSGIRAQETQYF
TRBV5-1	NA	NA	TRBJ2-5	TGCGCCAGCAGCTTGAGTGAAGGGCAAGAGACCCAGTACTTC	CASSLSEGQETQYF
TRBV9	TRBD1	NA	TRBJ1-3	TGTGCCAGCAGCGGACCGGGGACAGTCTGGTTTGGAAACACCATATATTTT	CASSGPGTVWFGNTIYF
TRBV10-1	NA	once	TRBJ1-1	TGCGCCAGCAGTGAGAGTCGGGGAATGAACACTGAAGCTTTCTTT	CASSESRGMNTEAFF
TRBV28	TRBD1	NA	TRBJ1-1	TGTGCCAGCAGGCGGGACAGCTTGAACACTGAAGCTTTCTTT	CASRRDSLNTEAFF
TRBV28	NA	NA	TRBJ1-2	TGTGCCAGCAGGATCGACGGGTACTATGGCTACACCTTC	CASRIDGYYGYTF
TRBV30	NA	NA	TRBJ2-3	TGTGCCTGGACCCCGCCGGCCTCAGATACGCAGTATTTT	CAWTPPASDTQYF
TRBV5-4	NA	NA	TRBJ1-1	TGTGCCAGCAGCTTGGATTGGAGGGGCGTCCGCACTGAAGCTTTCTTT	CASSLDWRGVRTEAFF
TRBV18	NA	NA	TRBJ1-1	TGTGCCAGCTCATTATATGAGTTACAGGGTATGAACACTGAAGCTTTCTTT	CASSLYELQGMNTEAFF
TRBV25-1	NA	NA	TRBJ2-6	TGTGCCAGCGGGCCTGAGGCCAACGTCCTGACTTTC	CASGPEANVLTF